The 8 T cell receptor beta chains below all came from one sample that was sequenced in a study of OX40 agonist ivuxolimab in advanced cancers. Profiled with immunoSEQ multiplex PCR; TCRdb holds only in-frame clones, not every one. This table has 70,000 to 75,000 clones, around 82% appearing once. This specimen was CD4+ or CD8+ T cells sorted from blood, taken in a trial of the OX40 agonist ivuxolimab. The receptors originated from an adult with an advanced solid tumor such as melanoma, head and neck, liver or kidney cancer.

The CDR3 sequence is CAISEVSNQPQHF. DNA of the CDR3: TGTGCCATCAGTGAGGTTAGCAATCAGCCCCAGCATTTT. This chain links TRBV10-3 with TRBJ1-5; D is uncertain. Germline CDR1 reads ENHRY; CDR2 reads SYGVKD. The CDR3 length is 13 residues. V lost 2 bases to trimming and J lost 0 bases, with 2 bases between them.

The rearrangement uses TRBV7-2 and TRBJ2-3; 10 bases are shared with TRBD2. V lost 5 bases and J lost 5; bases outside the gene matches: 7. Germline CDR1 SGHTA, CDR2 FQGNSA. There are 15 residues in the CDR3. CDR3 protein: CASSPLAGVLDTQYF. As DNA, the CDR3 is TGTGCCAGCAGCCCCCTAGCGGGAGTTCTAGATACGCAGTATTTT.

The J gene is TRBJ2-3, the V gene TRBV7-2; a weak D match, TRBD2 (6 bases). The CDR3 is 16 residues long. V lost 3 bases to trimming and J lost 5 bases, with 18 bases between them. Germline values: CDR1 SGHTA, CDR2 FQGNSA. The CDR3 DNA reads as TGTGCCAGCAGCTTGTGGGTCTTAAGGGGAGGAGATACGCAGTATTTT. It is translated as CASSLWVLRGGDTQYF.

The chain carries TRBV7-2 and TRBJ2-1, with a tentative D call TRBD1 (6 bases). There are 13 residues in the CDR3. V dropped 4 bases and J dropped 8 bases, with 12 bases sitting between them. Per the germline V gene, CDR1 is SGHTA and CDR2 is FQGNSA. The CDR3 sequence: CASSSQGADEQFF. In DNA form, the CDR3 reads TGTGCCAGCAGCTCACAGGGCGCCGATGAGCAGTTCTTC.

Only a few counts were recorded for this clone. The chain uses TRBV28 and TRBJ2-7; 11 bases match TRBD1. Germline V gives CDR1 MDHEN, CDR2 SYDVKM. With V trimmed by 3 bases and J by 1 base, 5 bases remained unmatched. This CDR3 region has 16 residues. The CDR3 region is CASSFSGTGGSYEQYF. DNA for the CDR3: TGTGCCAGCAGTTTCTCCGGGACAGGGGGTTCCTACGAGCAGTACTTC.

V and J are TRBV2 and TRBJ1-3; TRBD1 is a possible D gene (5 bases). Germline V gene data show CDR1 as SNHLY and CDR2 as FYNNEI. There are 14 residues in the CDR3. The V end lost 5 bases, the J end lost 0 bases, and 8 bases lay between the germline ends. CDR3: CASSPGPSGNTIYF. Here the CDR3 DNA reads TGTGCCAGCAGTCCAGGGCCCTCTGGAAACACCATATATTTT.

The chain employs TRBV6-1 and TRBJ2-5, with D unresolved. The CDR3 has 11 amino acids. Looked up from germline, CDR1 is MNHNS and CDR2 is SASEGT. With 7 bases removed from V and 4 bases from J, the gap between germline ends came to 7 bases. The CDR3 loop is CASIGLETQYF. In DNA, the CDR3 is TGTGCCAGCATAGGGTTAGAGACCCAGTACTTC.

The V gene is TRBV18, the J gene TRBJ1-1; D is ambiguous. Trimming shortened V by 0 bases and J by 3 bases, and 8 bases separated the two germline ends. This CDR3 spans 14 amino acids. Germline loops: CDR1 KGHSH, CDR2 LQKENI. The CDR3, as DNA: TGTGCCAGCTCACCACCCAGTTCTGACACTGAAGCTTTCTTT. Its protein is CASSPPSSDTEAFF.